This T cell receptor (beta chain) emerged from a study of cytomegalovirus exposure and HLA in healthy donors. The overall study: Unique TCR beta sequences numbering fewer than 130 million came from approximately 180 million T cells in an earlier analysis.

Comments on this clone: Its matching antigen is unknown. Mismatch with germline at one junction end may stem from a read error.

Vbeta (60) and Jbeta (13) primers were used in the PCR. The table came from immunoSEQ multiplex PCR; TCRdb's copy has only in-frame clones and leaves some out. Among some 130,000 clones listed, more than 65% were seen once. Study results and caveats: Across HLA loci, a later analysis found differing TCR association rates, with DRB1 most and HLA-C fewest. One variant, a missense change in DCLRE1C, was linked in a later analysis to TCR beta V- and J-gene trimming.

The specimen sequenced was PBMCs. The sequence was collected from a male donor in good health and CMV-seropositive.

The CDR3 protein is CSSSPQDPKGELANEKLFF. The CDR3 region has the DNA TGTTCCAGCAGCCCCCAAGATCCTAAGGGGGAACTGGCTAATGAAAAACTGTTTTTT. The chain recombines TRBV7-9 with TRBJ1-4, with D perhaps TRBD1 (6 bases). Germline lookup yields CDR1 SEHNR and CDR2 FQNEAQ (reference sequence). The CDR3 consists of 19 residues.